The rows below give T cell receptor beta chains drawn from one sample of a study of cytomegalovirus exposure and HLA in healthy donors. Profiling relied on immunoSEQ multiplex PCR, and the TCRdb table lists in-frame clones only, not all of them. The sample's table shows 170,000 or so clones. The sequenced material came from PBMCs. These receptors originate from a man younger than 40 in good health and CMV-seronegative. Each CDR3 is given with its conserved first and last residue. The order of the fields is CDR3 protein, CDR3 DNA, V gene, D gene, J gene. D genes are given only for firm matches.

CDR3: CASSAAGQGIGEQFF
DNA: TGTGCCAGCAGTGCCGCGGGACAGGGAATTGGTGAGCAGTTCTTC
V: TRBV28
D: TRBD1
J: TRBJ2-1

CDR3: CASSSGVDNEQFF
DNA: TGTGCCAGCAGTTCCGGGGTGGACAATGAGCAGTTCTTC
V: TRBV6-6
D: .
J: TRBJ2-1

CDR3: CASSLSGDAYEQYF
DNA: TGTGCCAGCAGTTTATCAGGAGACGCCTACGAGCAGTACTTC
V: TRBV27
D: .
J: TRBJ2-7

CDR3: CASSQGAASNLDGYTF
DNA: TGCGCCAGCAGCCAAGGAGCCGCCTCTAACCTTGATGGCTACACCTTC
V: TRBV4-1
D: .
J: TRBJ1-2

CDR3: CASSLGATGNYGYTF
DNA: TGCGCCAGCAGCTTGGGGGCTACGGGAAACTATGGCTACACCTTC
V: TRBV5-1
D: .
J: TRBJ1-2

CDR3: CASSVLGVGETQYF
DNA: TGTGCCAGCAGCGTCCTCGGGGTGGGCGAGACCCAGTACTTC
V: TRBV9
D: .
J: TRBJ2-5

CDR3: CASSDTPGLKPEAFF
DNA: TGTGCCAGTAGCGACACGCCGGGACTCAAGCCTGAAGCTTTCTTT
V: TRBV19
D: .
J: TRBJ1-1

CDR3: CASSPSGRGPGANVLTF
DNA: TGTGCCAGCAGCCCCAGCGGCAGGGGGCCTGGGGCCAACGTCCTGACTTTC
V: TRBV25-1
D: TRBD1
J: TRBJ2-6

CDR3: CASSLVTYRRRETQYF
DNA: TGTGCCAGCAGCTTAGTGACCTACCGTAGGAGGGAGACCCAGTACTTC
V: TRBV7-9
D: .
J: TRBJ2-5

CDR3: CASSLGQGFVTGELFF
DNA: TGTGCCAGCAGTTTGGGACAGGGGTTCGTCACCGGGGAGCTGTTTTTT
V: TRBV27
D: TRBD1
J: TRBJ2-2

CDR3: CASSLGSRGGTEAFF
DNA: TGTGCCAGCAGCTTAGGATCCCGGGGGGGCACTGAAGCTTTCTTT
V: TRBV7-9
D: .
J: TRBJ1-1

CDR3: CASSVGETYEQYF
DNA: TGTGCCAGCAGCGTAGGCGAGACCTACGAGCAGTACTTC
V: TRBV9
D: .
J: TRBJ2-7

CDR3: CASSQHRDSGETQYF
DNA: TGCGCCAGCAGCCAACATCGGGACTCCGGGGAGACCCAGTACTTC
V: TRBV4-3
D: .
J: TRBJ2-5

CDR3: CASSIIRPSGRADTQYF
DNA: TGTGCCAGTAGTATAATTCGTCCTAGCGGGAGGGCAGATACGCAGTATTTT
V: TRBV19
D: TRBD2
J: TRBJ2-3

CDR3: CAWSLINNLVRDRGRGNQPQHF
DNA: TGTGCCTGGAGTCTCATAAACAATCTTGTCCGGGACAGGGGGAGAGGCAATCAGCCCCAGCATTTT
V: TRBV30
D: TRBD1
J: TRBJ1-5

CDR3: CASSRASGSYNEQFF
DNA: TGTGCCAGCAGTAGAGCTAGCGGCTCCTACAATGAGCAGTTCTTC
V: TRBV25-1
D: TRBD2
J: TRBJ2-1

CDR3: CASRDSLSGNTIYF
DNA: TGTGCCAGCCGGGACAGTCTCTCTGGAAACACCATATATTTT
V: TRBV25-1
D: TRBD1
J: TRBJ1-3

CDR3: CASRWTGAYEQYF
DNA: TGTGCCAGCAGGTGGACAGGAGCCTACGAGCAGTACTTC
V: TRBV6-5
D: TRBD1
J: TRBJ2-7

CDR3: CASSSLEGTDTQYF
DNA: TGCGCCAGCAGCTCGCTGGAGGGCACAGATACGCAGTATTTT
V: TRBV5-1
D: .
J: TRBJ2-3

CDR3: CASSDQGGAQETQYF
DNA: TGTGCCAGCAGTGACCAGGGAGGAGCCCAAGAGACCCAGTACTTC
V: TRBV2
D: .
J: TRBJ2-5

CDR3: CAIRLAGGETQYF
DNA: TGTGCCATCAGGCTAGCGGGAGGGGAGACCCAGTACTTC
V: TRBV10-3
D: TRBD2
J: TRBJ2-5

CDR3: CASSFGTAEAFF
DNA: TGTGCCAGCAGCTTTGGGACAGCTGAAGCTTTCTTT
V: TRBV7-9
D: TRBD1
J: TRBJ1-1

CDR3: CASSEYENYGYTF
DNA: TGCGCCAGCAGTGAGTACGAGAACTATGGCTACACCTTC
V: TRBV10-1
D: .
J: TRBJ1-2

CDR3: CASSDGLAGVVEQFF
DNA: TGTGCCAGCAGTGATGGCCTAGCGGGAGTAGTAGAGCAGTTCTTC
V: TRBV2
D: TRBD2
J: TRBJ2-1

CDR3: CASSSTRVRETQYF
DNA: TGTGCCAGCAGCTCTACCAGGGTCCGGGAGACCCAGTACTTC
V: TRBV7-6
D: .
J: TRBJ2-5

CDR3: CASSPPRQGNTEAFF
DNA: TGTGCCAGCAGTCCTCCCAGACAGGGGAACACTGAAGCTTTCTTT
V: TRBV6-6
D: TRBD1
J: TRBJ1-1

CDR3: CASSPHVADTQYF
DNA: TGTGCCAGCAGCCCGCATGTAGCAGATACGCAGTATTTT
V: TRBV28
D: .
J: TRBJ2-3

CDR3: CASSQGLSQGPGRSTEAFF
DNA: TGCGCCAGCAGCCAAGGTCTGTCGCAGGGGCCGGGGCGGAGCACTGAAGCTTTCTTT
V: TRBV4-1
D: .
J: TRBJ1-1

CDR3: CASRRMSNQPQHF
DNA: TGTGCCAGCAGGCGAATGAGCAATCAGCCCCAGCATTTT
V: TRBV2
D: .
J: TRBJ1-5

CDR3: CAISVGATGARGEAFF
DNA: TGTGCCATCAGTGTGGGGGCTACTGGGGCTCGGGGTGAAGCTTTCTTT
V: TRBV10-3
D: .
J: TRBJ1-1

CDR3: CASNDRDQPQHF
DNA: TGTGCCAGCAACGACAGGGATCAGCCCCAGCATTTT
V: TRBV6-1
D: TRBD1
J: TRBJ1-5

CDR3: CASSLGQRADTQYF
DNA: TGTGCCAGCAGCTTGGGACAGAGGGCAGATACGCAGTATTTT
V: TRBV7-2
D: TRBD1
J: TRBJ2-3

CDR3: CASSLGQVGGYTF
DNA: TGTGCCAGCAGCTTGGGACAGGTGGGGGGCTACACCTTC
V: TRBV5-4
D: .
J: TRBJ1-2

CDR3: CASLPGVDTGELFF
DNA: TGTGCCAGCCTACCGGGAGTGGACACCGGGGAGCTGTTTTTT
V: TRBV6-1
D: .
J: TRBJ2-2

CDR3: CASSTGANYGYTF
DNA: TGTGCCAGCAGCACAGGGGCAAACTATGGCTACACCTTC
V: TRBV28
D: TRBD1
J: TRBJ1-2

CDR3: CASRLDRGFNYGYTF
DNA: TGTGCCAGCAGGTTGGACAGGGGGTTTAACTATGGCTACACCTTC
V: TRBV5-4
D: TRBD1
J: TRBJ1-2

CDR3: CASSYSSPDTEAFF
DNA: TGTGCCAGCAGTTACTCGTCCCCGGACACTGAAGCTTTCTTT
V: TRBV6-5
D: .
J: TRBJ1-1

CDR3: CASSQDGKELFF
DNA: TGCGCCAGCAGCCAAGATGGCAAGGAGCTGTTTTTT
V: TRBV4-1
D: .
J: TRBJ2-2

CDR3: CASSDRVDEQYF
DNA: TGTGCCAGCAGCGACAGGGTAGACGAGCAGTACTTC
V: TRBV9
D: .
J: TRBJ2-7

CDR3: CASSLSGTRPLGEAFF
DNA: TGTGCCAGCAGTCTTTCCGGGACAAGGCCTCTCGGTGAAGCTTTCTTT
V: TRBV27
D: .
J: TRBJ1-1

CDR3: CASSLYNSPLHF
DNA: TGTGCCAGCAGCCTCTATAATTCACCCCTCCACTTT
V: TRBV7-3
D: .
J: TRBJ1-6

CDR3: CSVDPGLVSQYF
DNA: TGCAGCGTCGATCCGGGACTAGTCTCGCAGTATTTT
V: TRBV29-1
D: TRBD2
J: TRBJ2-3

CDR3: CASSLVFTENTGELFF
DNA: TGCGCCAGCAGCTTGGTATTCACAGAGAACACCGGGGAGCTGTTTTTT
V: TRBV5-1
D: .
J: TRBJ2-2

CDR3: CASSQVGEGGELFF
DNA: TGTGCCAGCAGCCAAGTGGGCGAAGGGGGAGAACTGTTTTTT
V: TRBV2
D: .
J: TRBJ1-4

CDR3: CASSLQGANEQYF
DNA: TGCGCCAGCAGCTTACAGGGGGCGAACGAGCAGTACTTC
V: TRBV5-1
D: TRBD1
J: TRBJ2-7

CDR3: CASSPGTGRRGETQYF
DNA: TGCGCCAGCAGCCCCGGGACAGGGAGGAGAGGGGAGACCCAGTACTTC
V: TRBV5-1
D: TRBD1
J: TRBJ2-5

CDR3: CASSLRSGADTQYF
DNA: TGTGCCAGCAGCTTAAGGTCGGGAGCAGATACGCAGTATTTT
V: TRBV13
D: .
J: TRBJ2-3

CDR3: CASSLARGRRYEQYF
DNA: TGCGCCAGCAGCTTGGCCCGCGGGAGAAGGTACGAGCAGTACTTC
V: TRBV5-1
D: TRBD2
J: TRBJ2-7

CDR3: CASSDKVAGGTGELFF
DNA: TGTGCCAGCAGTGACAAGGTAGCGGGAGGCACCGGGGAGCTGTTTTTT
V: TRBV6-4
D: TRBD2
J: TRBJ2-2

CDR3: CASSLIGYGYTF
DNA: TGTGCCAGCAGCCTAATCGGCTATGGCTACACCTTC
V: TRBV6-5
D: .
J: TRBJ1-2

CDR3: CASRPGETSHGYTF
DNA: TGTGCCAGCAGACCTGGGGAGACCAGCCATGGCTACACCTTC
V: TRBV27
D: .
J: TRBJ1-2

CDR3: CAIRLAGGPGNEQFF
DNA: TGTGCCATCAGATTAGCGGGAGGGCCGGGCAATGAGCAGTTCTTC
V: TRBV10-3
D: TRBD2
J: TRBJ2-1

CDR3: CASSLVPGDTGELFF
DNA: TGTGCCAGCAGCTTGGTTCCAGGGGACACCGGGGAGCTGTTTTTT
V: TRBV5-6
D: .
J: TRBJ2-2

CDR3: CASSPRQGTDTQYF
DNA: TGTGCCAGCAGCCCCAGACAGGGCACAGATACGCAGTATTTT
V: TRBV5-8
D: .
J: TRBJ2-3

CDR3: CAFDRGGQPQHF
DNA: TGTGCCTTCGACAGGGGTGGTCAGCCCCAGCATTTT
V: TRBV30
D: TRBD1
J: TRBJ1-5

CDR3: CASSLWGLAGTTGELFF
DNA: TGTGCCAGCAGTTTATGGGGACTAGCGGGGACCACCGGGGAGCTGTTTTTT
V: TRBV27
D: TRBD2
J: TRBJ2-2

CDR3: CASSKLGQGAYEQYF
DNA: TGTGCCAGCAGCAAGTTGGGACAGGGGGCTTACGAGCAGTACTTC
V: TRBV11-3
D: TRBD1
J: TRBJ2-7

CDR3: CASSLSGQGNHEQYF
DNA: TGTGCCAGCAGCTTATCGGGACAGGGCAATCACGAGCAGTACTTC
V: TRBV7-2
D: TRBD1
J: TRBJ2-7

CDR3: CASSEFQAGTAVDEQYF
DNA: TGTGCCAGCAGTGAATTTCAAGCAGGGACTGCCGTGGACGAGCAGTACTTC
V: TRBV6-1
D: .
J: TRBJ2-7